One sample yielded the 28 T cell receptor beta chains listed below, sequenced in a study of beta chain features in type 1 diabetes. The study reverse transcribed the entire isolated RNA, so it sequenced expressed TCRB transcripts. Measured with immunoSEQ multiplex PCR; TCRdb has only the in-frame clones, and not every one. Of 150,000 to 190,000 clones listed, 8.5% to 14% are singletons. The source material was central memory CD4+ T cells from blood. The receptor source for this set is a man in his late teens or twenties in good health.

The chain couples TRBV6-6 to TRBJ2-1; weak D call: TRBD2 (6 bases). This CDR3 is 15 amino acids long. The germline CDR1 and CDR2 sequences are MNHNY and SVGAGI (reference sequence). The germline V and J ends were trimmed by 7 bases and 4 bases, with 17 bases remaining between them. The CDR3: CASTRGKRAYNEQFF. The CDR3 DNA reads TGTGCCAGCACACGCGGGAAACGGGCTTACAATGAGCAGTTCTTC.

The genes are TRBV30 and TRBJ2-7, with 8 bases identical to TRBD1. This CDR3 is built from 11 residues. Germline loops: CDR1 GTSNPN, CDR2 SVGIG (reference sequence). The ends lost 5 bases at V and 7 bases at J; junction bases unmatched: 4. Written as DNA, the CDR3 is TGTGCCTGGCGGACAGGGCGGGAGCAGTACTTC. It yields the protein CAWRTGREQYF.

This chain links TRBV29-1 with TRBJ1-1; D ambiguous. V lost 2 bases and J 0 bases, leaving 7 bases between the germline ends. In germline, CDR1 is SQVTM, CDR2 ANQGSEA. The CDR3 has 13 amino acids. CDR3 sequence reads: CSVERVMNTEAFF. DNA of the CDR3: TGCAGCGTTGAAAGGGTTATGAACACTGAAGCTTTCTTT.

A few counts support this clone. The chain joins TRBV15 to TRBJ1-6; no firm D call. This CDR3 has 13 residues. Trimming stripped 1 base from V and 11 bases from J, with 9 bases between. In germline, CDR1 is LNHNV, CDR2 YYDKDF (reference sequence). The CDR3 spells CATSRVPGAPLHF. The CDR3 DNA reads TGTGCCACCAGCAGAGTCCCTGGTGCACCCCTCCACTTT. Supplemented by reference TRBV15 and TRBJ1-6, the full variable domain reads DAMVIQNPRYQVTQFGKPVTLSCSQTLNHNVMYWYQQKSSQAPKLLFHYYDKDFNNEADTPDNFQSRRPNTSFCFLDIRSPGLGDTAMYLCATSRVPGAPLHFGNGTRLTVT.

This clone has a handful of counts. The CDR3: CASSQSGRGGNQPQHF. The DNA for the CDR3 is TGCGCCAGCAGTCAATCTGGCAGGGGGGGCAATCAGCCCCAGCATTTT. The chain carries TRBV23-1 and TRBJ1-5, with 7 bases that match TRBD1. TRBV23-1 qualifies as an ORF whose function is uncertain. With 0 bases clipped from V and 2 bases from J, the junction kept 4 bases outside the gene matches. This CDR3 region has 16 residues.

This chain joins TRBV11-1 and TRBJ2-5; either TRBD1 or TRBD2 may supply D (5 bases each). The CDR3 totals 15 residues. The germline V gene has CDR1 SGHAT and CDR2 FQDESV (reference sequence). The V gene lost 1 base and the J gene lost 4 bases, with 13 bases spanning the gap. Here the CDR3 DNA reads TGTGCCAGCAGCTTAGACCTGGGGGATCGAGAGACCCAGTACTTC. Residues: CASSLDLGDRETQYF.

The chain joins TRBV28 to TRBJ1-1; unclear D gene. The CDR3 contains 15 residues. V was pared by 3 bases and J by 7 bases, with 18 bases between. Per the germline V gene, CDR1 is MDHEN and CDR2 is SYDVKM. CDR3 residues: CASSLSSIGVGEAFF. The CDR3 DNA reads as TGTGCCAGCAGTTTGTCGTCGATCGGGGTTGGTGAAGCTTTCTTT.

The chain carries TRBV28 and TRBJ2-5, with a tentative D call TRBD1 (6 bases). The CDR3 runs to 14 residues. Germline CDR1 reads MDHEN; CDR2 reads SYDVKM. V was pared by 4 bases and J by 4 bases, with 13 bases between. CDR3 residues: CASSSPSGVETQYF. CDR3 bases: TGTGCCAGCAGTTCCCCATCAGGGGTAGAGACCCAGTACTTC.

This clone was observed a single time. The rearrangement joins TRBV9 to TRBJ1-3, with 7 bases lining up with TRBD1. The CDR3 runs to 14 residues. V lost 3 bases, J lost 4 bases, and 4 bases stayed unmatched. The germline CDR1 and CDR2 sequences are SGDLS and YYNGEE. CDR3 sequence: CASSDQGGGNTIYF. DNA of the CDR3: TGTGCCAGCAGCGACCAGGGGGGAGGAAACACCATATATTTT. Full variable domain (outside the CDR3, taken from reference TRBV9 and TRBJ1-3): DSGVTQTPKHLITATGQRVTLRCSPRSGDLSVYWYQQSLDQGLQFLIQYYNGEERAKGNILERFSAQQFPDLHSELNLSSLELGDSALYFCASSDQGGGNTIYFGEGSWLTVV.

The genes are TRBV15 and TRBJ2-5; D is uncertain. CDR3 size: 13 residues. In germline, CDR1 is LNHNV, CDR2 YYDKDF (reference sequence). The V gene lost 0 bases and the J gene lost 5 bases, with 7 bases spanning the gap. In nucleotides, the CDR3 is TGTGCCACCAGCAGAGATTCCGGGGAGACCCAGTACTTC. Translating it yields CATSRDSGETQYF. The full variable domain, rest sourced from reference TRBV15 and TRBJ2-5, is DAMVIQNPRYQVTQFGKPVTLSCSQTLNHNVMYWYQQKSSQAPKLLFHYYDKDFNNEADTPDNFQSRRPNTSFCFLDIRSPGLGDTAMYLCATSRDSGETQYFGPGTRLLVL.

The genes are TRBV27 and TRBJ2-7, with 7 positions matching TRBD1. CDR1 is MNHEY, CDR2 SMNVEV, per germline (reference sequence). The CDR3 runs to 13 residues. V was clipped by 8 bases and J by 3 bases; unmatched bases: 7. CDR3: CASSTGKGYEQYF. The DNA for the CDR3 is TGTGCCAGCTCGACAGGGAAGGGCTACGAGCAGTACTTC.

The chain uses TRBV9 and TRBJ2-3; 12 bases agree with TRBD2. V shed 3 bases, J shed 4 bases, and the junction held 6 bases outside the gene matches. There are 16 residues in the CDR3. CDR1 SGDLS and CDR2 YYNGEE come from the germline V gene. The CDR3 DNA reads as TGTGCCAGCAGCGCCATGAGGACTAGCGGGGCAGATACGCAGTATTTT. Protein product: CASSAMRTSGADTQYF.

A few counts support this clone. The V and J genes are TRBV5-1 and TRBJ2-3, with a possible D match to TRBD1 (6 bases). Trimming cost V 0 bases and J 1 base, with 12 bases left between them. The CDR3 totals 16 residues. Germline CDR1 and CDR2: SGHRS and YFSETQ. The CDR3 region is CASSLGGTHGTDTQYF. CDR3 nucleotides: TGCGCCAGCAGCTTGGGAGGGACACACGGCACAGATACGCAGTATTTT.

This clone has more than one count but fewer than ten. The CDR3 sequence: CASSKPGPTDNEQFF. CDR3 DNA: TGTGCCAGCAGTAAACCGGGACCGACGGACAATGAGCAGTTCTTC. The chain recombines TRBV25-1 with TRBJ2-1, with D perhaps assigned TRBD1 or TRBD2 (5 bases each). The ends were cut back, 5 bases at V and 5 bases at J, with 16 bases in the middle. CDR1 and CDR2 (germline): MGHDK, SYGVNS. The CDR3 runs 15 residues. The full variable domain, in which reference TRBV25-1 and TRBJ2-1 provide the parts outside the CDR3, is EADIYQTPRYLVIGTGKKITLECSQTMGHDKMYWYQQDPGMELHLIHYSYGVNSTEKGDLSSESTVSRIRTEHFPLTLESARPSHTSQYLCASSKPGPTDNEQFFGPGTRLTVL.

The genes are TRBV7-2 and TRBJ2-3, with 12 bases aligning to TRBD2. The CDR3 has 16 residues. The V and J ends lost 2 bases and 3 bases, in that order; junction bases with no gene match: 3. The germline V gene has CDR1 SGHTA and CDR2 FQGNSA. The CDR3 reads CASSLSSGRATDTQYF. In DNA, the CDR3 is TGTGCCAGCAGCTTATCTAGCGGGAGGGCAACAGATACGCAGTATTTT.

The chain has TRBV5-1 and TRBJ2-2; TRBD2 agrees at 8 bases. The CDR3 runs 14 residues. Germline V lookup: CDR1 SGHRS, CDR2 YFSETQ. The trim removed 5 bases at V and 3 bases at J, leaving 3 bases unmatched. The CDR3, as DNA: TGCGCCAGCAGGTTAGCGGGATACACCGGGGAGCTGTTTTTT. Translation: CASRLAGYTGELFF.

This clone showed up just a few times. V is TRBV4-1 and J is TRBJ2-6; unclear D gene. The CDR3 is made up of 15 amino acids. Germline-derived CDR1 and CDR2 are MGHRA and YSYEKL. The V gene lost 9 bases and the J gene lost 0 bases, with 12 bases spanning the gap. The CDR3 reads CASCKEISGANVLTF. CDR3 bases: TGCGCCAGTTGCAAGGAAATCTCTGGGGCCAACGTCCTGACTTTC.

This chain joins TRBV14 and TRBJ1-6; no clear D. The CDR3 consists of 15 residues. Per the germline V gene, CDR1 is SGHDN and CDR2 is FVKESK. V lost 4 bases, J lost 7 bases, and 14 bases lay in between. The CDR3 is CASSPLGGGNSPLHF. The DNA for the CDR3 is TGTGCCAGCAGCCCGCTAGGTGGTGGCAATTCACCCCTCCACTTT. Variable domain in full (rest from reference TRBV14 and TRBJ1-6): EAGVTQFPSHSVIEKGQTVTLRCDPISGHDNLYWYRRVMGKEIKFLLHFVKESKQDESGMPNNRFLAERTGGTYSTLKVQPAELEDSGVYFCASSPLGGGNSPLHFGNGTRLTVT.

This clone appeared a few times. The chain carries TRBV5-1 and TRBJ2-7, with D possibly being TRBD1 or TRBD2 (6 bases each). The V gene lost 6 bases and the J gene lost 6 bases, with 19 bases spanning the gap. CDR1 and CDR2 (germline): SGHRS, YFSETQ. CDR3 length: 14 residues. The CDR3 bases are TGCGCCAGCACCCCGGGGGCAGGGGAGTCCGAGCAGTACTTC. It specifies CASTPGAGESEQYF.

This clone was detected only a few times. The V call is TRBV5-1, the J call TRBJ2-3; tentatively, D is TRBD2 (5 bases). CDR1 and CDR2 from the germline V gene are SGHRS and YFSETQ. There are 14 residues in the CDR3. V was trimmed by 0 bases and J by 5 bases, leaving 10 bases between them. CDR3 region: CASSLADRGDTQYF. CDR3 bases: TGCGCCAGCAGCTTGGCCGATCGGGGAGATACGCAGTATTTT.

In its sample, this clone was seen a few times. The same CDR3 also results from other DNA sequences found in this sample. The chain has TRBV20-1 and TRBJ1-5; perhaps TRBD1 as D (5 bases). Germline values: CDR1 DFQATT, CDR2 SNEGSKA (reference sequence). V dropped 6 bases and J dropped 6 bases, with 9 bases sitting between them. This CDR3 region has 11 residues. As DNA, the CDR3 is TGCAGTGCGATCGACAGTCAGCCCCAGCATTTT. This translates into CSAIDSQPQHF.

In its sample, this clone was seen a few times. The gene calls are TRBV5-1 and TRBJ1-1; no definite D call. CDR3 length: 14 residues. V shed 4 bases and J shed 5 bases, with 15 bases lying between them. Germline CDR1 and CDR2: SGHRS and YFSETQ. This CDR3 is CASSEGRTDTEAFF. The CDR3 DNA is TGCGCCAGCAGCGAAGGACGGACGGATACTGAAGCTTTCTTT.

This clone has a handful of counts. The rearrangement uses TRBV7-2 and TRBJ2-3; D unclear. Germline-derived CDR1 and CDR2 are SGHTA and FQGNSA. This CDR3 contains 12 residues. V gave up 5 bases and J gave up 8 bases, with 11 bases separating them. DNA for the CDR3: TGTGCCAGCAGCAACCTAGGTGTTACGCAGTATTTT. This gives the protein CASSNLGVTQYF.

The J gene is TRBJ2-7, the V gene TRBV10-3, with 9 bases that match TRBD1. Germline lookup yields CDR1 ENHRY and CDR2 SYGVKD. This CDR3 comprises 15 residues. V was pared by 5 bases and J by 7 bases, with 12 bases of the junction left unmatched. Written as DNA, the CDR3 is TGTGCCATCAGTTCGGGACAGGGAACTACGAAGGAGCAGTACTTC. Translating gives CAISSGQGTTKEQYF.

The V call is TRBV29-1, the J call TRBJ1-2; D gene ambiguous. Germline CDR1 and CDR2: SQVTM and ANQGSEA. The CDR3 length is 14 residues. Trimming pared 0 bases from V and 7 bases from J, leaving 15 bases between. CDR3 loop: CSVEEGVRRPGYTF. CDR3 nucleotides: TGCAGCGTTGAAGAGGGAGTCCGGCGGCCTGGCTACACCTTC.

This rearrangement joins TRBV7-2 to TRBJ2-7, with 11 bases that match TRBD1. This CDR3 spans 14 amino acids. CDR1 is SGHTA and CDR2 is FQGNSA in the germline V gene. V gave up 8 bases and J gave up 1 base; unmatched junction bases: 4. DNA of the CDR3: TGTGCCAGCCGGGGGACAGGGGGGTCCTACGAGCAGTACTTC. Translating it yields CASRGTGGSYEQYF.

This clone came up a few times. The rearrangement joins TRBV6-6 to TRBJ2-7, with D possibly matching TRBD2 (6 bases). Germline values: CDR1 MNHNY, CDR2 SVGAGI (reference sequence). Trimming removed 7 bases from V and 0 bases from J, with 13 bases in between. CDR3 length equals 14 residues. CDR3 protein: CASNRAGASYEQYF. For the CDR3, the DNA is TGTGCCAGCAACCGAGCGGGCGCCTCCTACGAGCAGTACTTC.

The chain links TRBV5-4 to TRBJ2-6, with D perhaps matching TRBD1 (6 bases). V was trimmed by 3 bases and J by 0 bases, leaving 13 bases between them. CDR1 is SGHNT, CDR2 YYREEE, per germline (reference sequence). The CDR3 extends over 17 amino acids. The CDR3 spells CASSYTGSYSGANVLTF. The CDR3 coding sequence is TGTGCCAGCAGCTACACAGGGTCTTACTCTGGGGCCAACGTCCTGACTTTC.